The 8 T cell receptor beta chains below come from one sample, sequenced in a study of blood T cell repertoires in COVID-19. The data were produced by immunoSEQ multiplex PCR, yet TCRdb's version contains in-frame clones alone and is incomplete. Seen here are roughly 280,000 clones, around 84% observed once, and the top ten hold more than 4.5%. Sequencing input: peripheral blood. These receptors all stem from a woman aged 60-70 years with COVID-19, enrolled during active disease.

This chain connects TRBV28 to TRBJ1-2, with D possibly matching TRBD1 (5 bases). Germline loops: CDR1 MDHEN, CDR2 SYDVKM. The CDR3 loop spans 16 amino acids. V lost 7 bases and J 4 bases, leaving 22 bases between the germline ends. For the CDR3, the DNA is TGTGCCAGCACCCAGGGTACAGGCCGACCGGGCTATGGCTACACCTTC. This encodes CASTQGTGRPGYGYTF.

The V call is TRBV18, the J call TRBJ2-5; 7 positions match TRBD1. Trimming took 3 bases from V and 5 from J; bases not matched to a gene: 12. The CDR3 is made up of 16 amino acids. Germline V gives CDR1 KGHSH, CDR2 LQKENI. The CDR3 bases are TGTGCCAGCTCACCGACGGCCGAGACAGGGTGGGAGACCCAGTACTTC. It yields the protein CASSPTAETGWETQYF.

The gene calls are TRBV28 and TRBJ1-2; TRBD1 matches at 9 bases. Germline lookup yields CDR1 MDHEN and CDR2 SYDVKM. CDR3 length equals 15 residues. Trimming at V came to 4 bases and at J to 2 bases, leaving 5 bases not matched to a gene. CDR3 nucleotides: TGTGCCAGCAGTTCGAACAGGGGGCCCAACTATGGCTACACCTTC. Its protein product is CASSSNRGPNYGYTF.

In DNA, the CDR3 is TGTGCCAGCAGTTACTCGAACAGCGGAAACACCATATATTTT. Amino acid sequence: CASSYSNSGNTIYF. V and J are TRBV6-6 and TRBJ1-3; D unclear. There are 14 residues in the CDR3. Trimming removed 0 bases at V and 4 bases at J, with 7 bases between. Per the germline V gene, CDR1 is MNHNY and CDR2 is SVGAGI (reference sequence).

The chain employs TRBV30 and TRBJ1-5; D gene ambiguous. Per the germline V gene, CDR1 is GTSNPN and CDR2 is SVGIG (reference sequence). CDR3 length: 14 residues. V was pared by 0 bases and J by 3 bases, with 9 bases between. This CDR3 is CAWSVRGSNQPQHF. The CDR3 DNA reads as TGTGCCTGGAGTGTACGAGGGTCCAATCAGCCCCAGCATTTT.

V is TRBV27 and J is TRBJ2-4; D remains unclear. V lost 5 bases and J 1 base, leaving 18 bases between the germline ends. CDR1 is MNHEY, CDR2 SMNVEV, per germline (reference sequence). The CDR3 sequence is 17 residues long. CDR3 nucleotides: TGTGCCAGCAGTCCCCCCTCAGAAACATACGCCAAAAACATTCAGTACTTC. Protein sequence: CASSPPSETYAKNIQYF.

The V and J genes are TRBV7-8 and TRBJ2-1; 7 bases agree with TRBD2. CDR3 length: 16 amino acids. V trimming: 1 base; J trimming: 4 bases; junction bases outside the gene matches: 7. The germline V gene encodes CDR1 SGHVS and CDR2 FQNEAQ. The CDR3 region has the DNA TGTGCCAGCAGCTTAGTTGCCGGACTAGATTACAATGAGCAGTTCTTC. It codes for CASSLVAGLDYNEQFF.

V is TRBV19 and J is TRBJ1-6; a possible D gene is TRBD1 (5 bases). Germline CDR1 and CDR2: LNHDA and SQIVND (reference sequence). V was pared by 3 bases and J by 7 bases, with 16 bases between. The length of the CDR3 is 16 residues. The CDR3: CASSISGLGRNSPLHF. As DNA, the CDR3 is TGTGCCAGTAGTATTTCGGGACTTGGGAGAAATTCACCCCTCCACTTT.